Each of the 21 T cell receptor beta chains below was sequenced from the same sample in a study of identical twins. TCRdb independently ran MiXCR on the 5' RACE reads; one entry per CDR3 protein. The sample includes roughly 1.6 million distinct CDR3 sequences, roughly a third of them seen just once. Sequencing was performed on cord blood. Receptors originate from a newborn girl in good health.

This clonotype was counted a single time. An end of the junction differs from the germline gene, which may be a read error. The chain is built from TRBV20-1 and TRBJ2-1, with 9 bases matching TRBD2. This CDR3 contains 13 residues. Germline V gene data show CDR1 as DFQATT and CDR2 as SNEGSKA (reference sequence). The CDR3 here is CSAKGLAYNEQVF. The CDR3, as DNA: TGCAGTGCAAAGGGACTAGCCTACAATGAGCAGGTCTTC.

This clonotype was observed a few times. The V gene is TRBV9, the J gene TRBJ2-1; 9 bases agree with TRBD2. The CDR3 has 14 amino acids. In germline, CDR1 is SGDLS, CDR2 YYNGEE. Trimming at V came to 0 bases and at J to 7 bases, leaving 2 bases not matched to a gene. CDR3 sequence reads: CASSVGTSENEQFF. CDR3 in DNA: TGTGCCAGCAGCGTAGGGACTAGCGAGAATGAGCAGTTCTTC. The full variable domain, completed using reference TRBV9 and TRBJ2-1, is DSGVTQTPKHLITATGQRVTLRCSPRSGDLSVYWYQQSLDQGLQFLIQYYNGEERAKGNILERFSAQQFPDLHSELNLSSLELGDSALYFCASSVGTSENEQFFGPGTRLTVL.

This clonotype was seen a handful of times. The chain combines TRBV5-1 with TRBJ1-4, with D hard to call. The V end lost 3 bases, the J end lost 4 bases, and 19 bases lay between the germline ends. CDR1 is SGHRS, CDR2 YFSETQ, per germline. This CDR3 is built from 17 residues. The CDR3 DNA reads as TGCGCCAGCAGCTATAGGGCACTTTCCTCTGGTAATGAAAAACTGTTTTTT. Encoded protein: CASSYRALSSGNEKLFF.

This chain connects TRBV7-8 to TRBJ2-1, with D possibly TRBD2 on 6 matching bases. The ends were cut back, 0 bases at V and 4 bases at J, with 16 bases in the middle. The germline V gene has CDR1 SGHVS and CDR2 FQNEAQ. This CDR3 contains 17 residues. The CDR3 protein is CASSLAIGSSVYNEQFF. In DNA, the CDR3 is TGTGCCAGCAGCTTAGCGATCGGGTCTAGCGTTTACAATGAGCAGTTCTTC.

The chain couples TRBV29-1 to TRBJ1-2; D gene unclear. Germline assignment: CDR1 SQVTM and CDR2 ANQGSEA. Trimming took 4 bases from V and 4 from J, leaving 13 bases between them. The CDR3 is 13 amino acids. This CDR3 is CSVAQRLLYGYTF. The CDR3 DNA is TGCAGCGTTGCCCAGCGCCTCCTCTATGGCTACACCTTC.

This clonotype showed up just a few times. The chain recombines TRBV6-6 with TRBJ1-1, with D perhaps matching TRBD1 (5 bases). The CDR3 has 14 amino acids. The V and J ends lost 7 bases and 1 base respectively, with 13 bases between them. Germline lookup yields CDR1 MNHNY and CDR2 SVGAGI (reference sequence). CDR3 sequence reads: CASKGQGPNTEAFF. CDR3 coding DNA: TGTGCCAGCAAGGGGCAGGGCCCGAACACTGAAGCTTTCTTT.

The chain uses TRBV24-1 and TRBJ1-2, with D possibly TRBD1 on 6 matching bases. Trimming shortened V by 3 bases and J by 4 bases, and 8 bases separated the two germline ends. This CDR3 has 13 amino acids. Germline V gene lookup returns CDR1 KGHDR and CDR2 SFDVKD. CDR3 bases: TGTGCCACCAGTGATGAACAGGGCTATGGCTACACCTTC. Encoded protein: CATSDEQGYGYTF.

Ten or more counts support this clonotype. The V call is TRBV27, the J call TRBJ2-3; perhaps TRBD2 as D (5 bases). V was cut by 6 bases and J by 4 bases, with 17 bases left in between. CDR3 length: 15 residues. Germline V gives CDR1 MNHEY, CDR2 SMNVEV (reference sequence). CDR3 bases: TGTGCCAGCAGCAAAACCCGACCACTAGCAGATACGCAGTATTTT. The encoded protein is CASSKTRPLADTQYF.

V usage is TRBV20-1 and J usage is TRBJ2-5, with 11 bases that match TRBD2. The J segment lost 5 bases and the V segment lost 1 base, leaving 9 bases of the junction unmatched. This CDR3 has 16 amino acids. Germline V lookup: CDR1 DFQATT, CDR2 SNEGSKA (reference sequence). CDR3 loop: CSARAGLADSRETQYF. In nucleotides, the CDR3 is TGCAGTGCTAGAGCGGGACTAGCGGACTCTCGGGAGACCCAGTACTTC.

This chain links TRBV24-1 with TRBJ2-3; 9 bases map to TRBD2. The CDR3 has 17 residues. Germline V gene sequence: CDR1 KGHDR, CDR2 SFDVKD. J lost 4 bases, V lost 10 bases, and 17 bases had no gene match. Here the CDR3 reads CATHTSSAAGGPDTQYF. The CDR3 DNA follows: TGTGCCACACACACCTCTTCCGCAGCGGGGGGACCAGATACGCAGTATTTT.

The CDR3 coding sequence is TGCGCCAGCAGCTTGGTAGGACGCAGGCCTAGCACAGATACGCAGTATTTT. Encoded protein: CASSLVGRRPSTDTQYF. This chain uses TRBV5-1 with TRBJ2-3; D remains ambiguous. The germline V gene has CDR1 SGHRS and CDR2 YFSETQ. The CDR3 extends over 17 amino acids. V was shortened by 0 bases and J by 0 bases, with 14 bases between the two germline ends.

This chain connects TRBV4-1 to TRBJ2-7, with unresolved D. The CDR3 contains 15 residues. Germline-derived CDR1 and CDR2 are MGHRA and YSYEKL. Trimming left V 1 base short and J 7 bases short, with 17 bases between. DNA for the CDR3: TGCGCCAGCAGCCAAGCCAGCTCTTTGCGTAGTGAGCAGTACTTC. Its protein is CASSQASSLRSEQYF.

This clonotype was recorded a few times. The J gene is TRBJ2-7, the V gene TRBV6-1; no firm D call. The CDR3 is 15 amino acids. Germline lookup yields CDR1 MNHNS and CDR2 SASEGT. V lost 0 bases to trimming and J lost 4 bases, with 13 bases between them. CDR3 region: CASSEAGLVLYEQYF. CDR3 nucleotide sequence: TGTGCCAGCAGTGAAGCAGGGTTGGTTCTTTACGAGCAGTACTTC.

This clonotype appeared a few times. The chain recombines TRBV20-1 with TRBJ2-5; TRBD1 is a possible D gene (6 bases). Germline V gives CDR1 DFQATT, CDR2 SNEGSKA (reference sequence). V shed 0 bases and J shed 4 bases, with 15 bases lying between them. The CDR3 sequence is 15 residues long. The CDR3 nucleotides read TGCAGTGCTAGAGATCCGAACAACAGGGTAGAGACCCAGTACTTC. It encodes CSARDPNNRVETQYF.

The CDR3 nucleotides read TGTGCCAGTACTTTCCACACCGGGGAGCTGTTTTTT. This translates into CASTFHTGELFF. The rearrangement joins TRBV28 to TRBJ2-2; the D is unclear. Germline V gene data show CDR1 as MDHEN and CDR2 as SYDVKM. The CDR3 is 12 amino acids. Trimming pared 9 bases from V and 3 bases from J, leaving 8 bases between. The entire variable domain, with the rest obtained from reference TRBV28 and TRBJ2-2, is as follows: DVKVTQSSRYLVKRTGEKVFLECVQDMDHENMFWYRQDPGLGLRLIYFSYDVKMKEKGDIPEGYSVSREKKERFSLILESASTNQTSMYLCASTFHTGELFFGEGSRLTVL.

A word on this clonotype: An end of the junction differs from the germline gene, which may be a read error. The genes are TRBV20-1 and TRBJ2-7, with unresolved D. CDR1 and CDR2 (germline): DFQATT, SNEGSKA (reference sequence). This CDR3 spans 16 amino acids. CDR3 sequence reads: CSARDSGAHFSYELYF. CDR3 coding DNA: TGCAGTGCTAGAGATTCAGGCGCCCATTTTTCTTACGAGCTGTACTTC.

The chain combines TRBV6-1 with TRBJ1-5; no definite D call. In germline, CDR1 is MNHNS, CDR2 SASEGT. The CDR3 runs 13 residues. V was shortened by 6 bases and J by 6 bases, with 12 bases between the two germline ends. CDR3 sequence: CASRPREAQPQHF. DNA of the CDR3: TGTGCCAGCAGACCGAGGGAAGCTCAGCCCCAGCATTTT.

This chain joins TRBV10-3 and TRBJ2-3; 7 nucleotides match TRBD2. V lost 4 bases, J lost 2 bases, and 3 bases stayed unmatched. The V gene's germline CDR1 is ENHRY and CDR2 SYGVKD. This CDR3 has 14 residues. The CDR3 DNA reads as TGTGCCATCAGTGGGGAGGGCTACACAGATACGCAGTATTTT. This gives the protein CAISGEGYTDTQYF.

The V gene is TRBV6-1, the J gene TRBJ2-7, with D perhaps matching TRBD2 (6 bases). Germline V gives CDR1 MNHNS, CDR2 SASEGT. This CDR3 is built from 15 residues. V lost 5 bases and J 7 bases, leaving 21 bases between the germline ends. For the CDR3, the DNA is TGTGCCAGCAGTTTCACCGGGACTCCCTACAATGAGCAGTACTTC. Amino acid sequence: CASSFTGTPYNEQYF.

This clonotype has more than one count but fewer than ten. This chain connects TRBV20-1 to TRBJ2-3; D may be TRBD1 (5 bases). Trimming took off 0 bases at V and 4 bases at J, with 8 bases between the two ends. The CDR3 totals 13 residues. Germline assignment: CDR1 DFQATT and CDR2 SNEGSKA (reference sequence). CDR3 DNA sequence: TGCAGTGCTAGAGATTTAGGGGCAGATACGCAGTATTTT. Amino acid sequence: CSARDLGADTQYF.

With regard to this clonotype: Germline and junction disagree at one end, which may indicate a read error. The chain has TRBV14 and TRBJ2-3; D may match TRBD1 or TRBD2 (6 bases each). The CDR3 length is 15 residues. In germline, CDR1 is SGHDN, CDR2 FVKESK. The CDR3, as DNA: TGTGCCAGCAGCCCATTCGGGCGGGACACAGATACGCGGTATTTT. Its translation is CASSPFGRDTDTRYF.